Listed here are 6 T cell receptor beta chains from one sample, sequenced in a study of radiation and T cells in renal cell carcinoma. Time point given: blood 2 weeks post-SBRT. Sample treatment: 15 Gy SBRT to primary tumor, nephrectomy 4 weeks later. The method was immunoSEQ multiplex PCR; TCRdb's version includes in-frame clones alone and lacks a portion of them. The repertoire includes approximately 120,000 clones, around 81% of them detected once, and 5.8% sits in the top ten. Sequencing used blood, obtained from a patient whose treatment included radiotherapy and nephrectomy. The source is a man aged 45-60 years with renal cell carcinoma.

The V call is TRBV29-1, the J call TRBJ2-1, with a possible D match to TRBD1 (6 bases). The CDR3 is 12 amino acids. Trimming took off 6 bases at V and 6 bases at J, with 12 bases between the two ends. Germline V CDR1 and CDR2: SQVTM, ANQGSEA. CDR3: CSVGHQVNEQFF. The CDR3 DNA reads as TGCAGCGTGGGACATCAAGTCAATGAGCAGTTCTTC.

The CDR3 reads CSVRTDAHDSPLHF. CDR3 nucleotides: TGCAGCGTGAGGACGGATGCCCACGATTCACCCCTCCACTTT. The chain recombines TRBV29-1 with TRBJ1-6; D remains ambiguous. CDR1 is SQVTM and CDR2 is ANQGSEA in the germline V gene. V lost 6 bases, J lost 8 bases, and 17 bases lay in between. The length of the CDR3 is 14 residues.

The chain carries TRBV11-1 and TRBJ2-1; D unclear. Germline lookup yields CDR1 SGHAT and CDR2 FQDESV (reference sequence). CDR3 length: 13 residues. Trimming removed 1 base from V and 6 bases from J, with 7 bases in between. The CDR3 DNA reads TGTGCCAGCAGCTTAGGGGCCCCCAATGAGCAGTTCTTC. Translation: CASSLGAPNEQFF.

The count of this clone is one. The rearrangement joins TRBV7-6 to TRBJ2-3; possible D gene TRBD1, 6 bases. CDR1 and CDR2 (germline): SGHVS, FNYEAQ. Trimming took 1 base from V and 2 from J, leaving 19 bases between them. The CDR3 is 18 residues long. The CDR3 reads CASSLDHAGALTTDTQYF. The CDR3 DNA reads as TGTGCCAGCAGCTTAGACCACGCAGGGGCACTTACCACAGATACGCAGTATTTT.

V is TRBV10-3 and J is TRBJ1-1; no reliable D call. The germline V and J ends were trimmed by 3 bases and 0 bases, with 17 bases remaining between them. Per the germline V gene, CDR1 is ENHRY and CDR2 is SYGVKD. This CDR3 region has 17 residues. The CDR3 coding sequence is TGTGCCATCAGTGAACGGGCAGACTCATCACTGAACACTGAAGCTTTCTTT. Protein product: CAISERADSSLNTEAFF.

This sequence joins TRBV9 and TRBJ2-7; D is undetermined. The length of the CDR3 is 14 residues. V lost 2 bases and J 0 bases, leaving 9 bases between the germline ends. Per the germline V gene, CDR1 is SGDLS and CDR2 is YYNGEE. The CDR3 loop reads CASSVHLASYEQYF. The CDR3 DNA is TGTGCCAGCAGCGTTCATCTGGCCTCCTACGAGCAGTACTTC.